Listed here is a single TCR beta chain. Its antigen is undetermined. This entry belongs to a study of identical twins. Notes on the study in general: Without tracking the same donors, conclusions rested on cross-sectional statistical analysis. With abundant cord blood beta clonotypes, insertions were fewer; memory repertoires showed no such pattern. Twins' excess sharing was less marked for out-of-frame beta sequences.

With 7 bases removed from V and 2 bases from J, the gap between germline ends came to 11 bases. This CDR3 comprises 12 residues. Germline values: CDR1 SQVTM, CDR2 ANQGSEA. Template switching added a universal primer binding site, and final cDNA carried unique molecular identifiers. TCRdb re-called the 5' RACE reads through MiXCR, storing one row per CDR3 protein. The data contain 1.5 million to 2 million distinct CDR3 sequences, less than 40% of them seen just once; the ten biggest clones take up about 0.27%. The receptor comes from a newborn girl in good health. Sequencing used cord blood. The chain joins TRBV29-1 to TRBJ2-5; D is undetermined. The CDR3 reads CSARKAQETQYF. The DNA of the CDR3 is TGCAGCGCCCGAAAAGCACAAGAGACCCAGTACTTC.